This TCR beta chain was identified in a study of T-cell reconstitution after alpha-beta-depleted transplantation in children. This clonotype was recorded many times. Antigen unknown. General study results and limits: Several hundred expanded graft clones reportedly were the source of alpha-beta T cells about two months after transplant.

Researchers prepared the TCRbeta library using unique molecular identifiers, the study reports. TCRdb recomputed calls from the PCR reads with MiXCR, one row per CDR3 protein. The top ten clones hold approximately 30% of a sample with fewer than 35,000 distinct CDR3 sequences, roughly 6.7% of them seen once. This clonotype was sampled from a child under two years old who had a stem cell transplant for acute myeloid leukemia, so the T cells may come from the graft donor. This material consisted of peripheral blood, taken 60 days after TCRalphabeta/CD19-depleted stem cell transplant.

CDR3 DNA: TGTGCCAGCAGAGGGGCGGGACAGGGTGGCTACGAGCAGTACTTC. Encoded protein: CASRGAGQGGYEQYF. The rearrangement joins TRBV7-2 to TRBJ2-7, with 9 bases aligning to TRBD1. The V gene end was trimmed by 6 bases and the J gene end by 3 bases; junction bases not matched to a gene: 9. The CDR3 extends over 15 amino acids. CDR1 is SGHTA and CDR2 is FQGNSA in the germline V gene.